This entry concerns a single T cell receptor beta chain. TCRdb reworked the 5' RACE reads into one entry per CDR3 protein, no DNA. Its clone listing holds 310,000 or so distinct CDR3 sequences. The data belong to a study of monozygotic twins with inflammatory bowel disease. The CDR3 covers 13 residues. Per germline, CDR1 SQVTM and CDR2 ANQGSEA. The chain is built from TRBV29-1 and TRBJ2-7. The sequenced material came from blood. The TCR sequence derives from a human donor with ulcerative colitis or Crohn's disease, or a healthy co-twin of an affected twin (not recorded which). The CDR3 protein is CSVEAGSSYEQYF.